The 18 T cell receptor beta chains given below trace back to one sample, sequenced in a study of human T cells and chemical hapten exposure. TCRdb re-derived calls from the RACE reads in MiXCR, one entry per CDR3 protein. The table includes about 64,000 distinct CDR3 sequences, about 11% detected once. As to time point: patch test 3, about 24 weeks after DPC sensitization. The sample's treatment: therapeutic diphenylcyclopropenone sensitization with weekly scalp DPC. The specimen comprised whole blood, sampled in connection with sensitization to the hapten diphenylcyclopropenone (DPC). All receptors derive from a woman aged 30 to 39 with alopecia areata. Some clones in this sample may be carry-over from other donors' samples.

This chain connects TRBV20-1 to TRBJ2-2; D call uncertain. The V and J ends lost 0 bases and 7 bases respectively, with 15 bases between them. This CDR3 is built from 15 residues. The germline gives CDR1 DFQATT, CDR2 SNEGSKA (reference sequence). The CDR3 protein is CSARDLLLGYGELFF. DNA for the CDR3: TGCAGTGCTAGAGATTTACTCCTGGGGTACGGGGAGCTGTTTTTT.

This clonotype was seen a handful of times. The chain combines TRBV6-5 with TRBJ1-1; the D gene is possibly TRBD1 (5 bases). CDR3 length: 11 residues. Per the germline V gene, CDR1 is MNHEY and CDR2 is SVGAGI. V shed 2 bases and J shed 12 bases, with 10 bases lying between them. Written as DNA, the CDR3 is TGTGCCAGCAGTTACCTGGACAAGACTTTCTTT. Its translation: CASSYLDKTFF.

This clonotype was detected ten times or more. The chain employs TRBV20-1 and TRBJ1-6; 8 bases map to TRBD1. The CDR3 extends over 15 amino acids. Germline loops: CDR1 DFQATT, CDR2 SNEGSKA (reference sequence). Trimming removed 0 bases from V and 8 bases from J; junction bases left unmatched: 6. CDR3 residues: CSARDPGQGDSPLHF. CDR3 bases: TGCAGTGCTAGAGACCCCGGACAGGGCGATTCACCCCTCCACTTT.

The sample holds many counts of this clonotype. The chain uses TRBV20-1 and TRBJ1-1, with a weak D call TRBD1 (5 bases). Germline V gene lookup returns CDR1 DFQATT and CDR2 SNEGSKA (reference sequence). V was clipped by 6 bases and J by 4 bases, with 21 bases between them. The CDR3 sequence is 15 residues long. Written as DNA, the CDR3 is TGCAGTGCCTCGGACCCTTTTACTGGGGGCACTGAAGCTTTCTTT. It specifies CSASDPFTGGTEAFF.

At least ten counts were recorded for this clonotype. The J gene is TRBJ1-2, the V gene TRBV6-5; D not certain. Trimming took 4 bases from V and 2 from J, leaving 8 bases between them. CDR1 is MNHEY, CDR2 SVGAGI, per germline. The CDR3 has 13 residues. The CDR3 loop is CASSSTENYGYTF. The CDR3 DNA sequence: TGTGCCAGCAGTTCTACAGAGAACTATGGCTACACCTTC.

The chain is built from TRBV5-4 and TRBJ2-3; TRBD1 matches at 7 bases. After removal of 3 bases from V and 6 bases from J, the junction contained 7 bases not matched to a gene. The CDR3 is 14 residues long. CDR1 is SGHNT, CDR2 YYREEE, per germline (reference sequence). CDR3 DNA sequence: TGTGCCAGCAGCTCACAAGGACAGGCCGATACGCAGTATTTT. Translated, it gives CASSSQGQADTQYF.

In this sample, this clonotype turned up many times. This chain links TRBV29-1 with TRBJ2-5; TRBD2 aligns across 9 bases. Germline CDR1 is SQVTM and CDR2 is ANQGSEA. The CDR3 consists of 13 residues. J lost 4 bases, V lost 5 bases, and 5 bases had no gene match. The CDR3 bases are TGCAGCGTTCAAGCGGGGGGCAGAGAGACCCAGTACTTC. Protein product: CSVQAGGRETQYF.

This chain connects TRBV12-3 or TRBV12-4 to TRBJ1-1; D gene unclear. Trimming took 6 bases from V and 0 from J, leaving 5 bases between them. The CDR3 extends over 12 amino acids. This CDR3 is CASRGVNTEAFF. The DNA of the CDR3 is TGTGCCAGCAGGGGAGTGAACACTGAAGCTTTCTTT.

This clonotype was seen at least ten times. The chain is built from TRBV12-3 or TRBV12-4 and TRBJ1-5, with unresolved D. The CDR3 has 13 amino acids. V lost 7 bases and J lost 3, with 10 bases in between. The CDR3 sequence: CASTLLDNQPQHF. As DNA, the CDR3 is TGTGCCAGCACCCTGTTAGACAATCAGCCCCAGCATTTT.

This clonotype has ten or more counts. The genes are TRBV4-2 and TRBJ1-6; a weak D match, TRBD1 (5 bases). The CDR3 is made up of 16 amino acids. V gave up 0 bases and J gave up 4 bases, with 10 bases separating them. The germline V gene encodes CDR1 LGHNA and CDR2 YNFKEQ. CDR3 residues: CASSQDIRDYNSPLHF. DNA of the CDR3: TGTGCCAGCAGCCAAGATATCAGGGATTATAATTCACCCCTCCACTTT.

The chain's CDR3 is CSAAGSLQSVTGELFF. The CDR3 region has the DNA TGCAGCGCCGCCGGGTCTTTACAATCCGTCACCGGGGAGCTGTTTTTT. The chain links TRBV29-1 to TRBJ2-2, with D unclear. Germline V gives CDR1 SQVTM, CDR2 ANQGSEA. Trimming removed 7 bases at V and 4 bases at J, with 22 bases between. CDR3 length equals 16 residues.

This clonotype came up many times. The chain has TRBV2 and TRBJ2-1, with D possibly being TRBD1 (6 bases). Germline V gives CDR1 SNHLY, CDR2 FYNNEI. V was clipped by 11 bases and J by 0 bases, with 8 bases between them. The CDR3 extends over 12 amino acids. CDR3 sequence (DNA): TGTGCCGGACAGAGCTCCTACAATGAGCAGTTCTTC. Protein product: CAGQSSYNEQFF. The whole variable domain, filled in from reference TRBV2 and TRBJ2-1, reads EPEVTQTPSHQVTQMGQEVILRCVPISNHLYFYWYRQILGQKVEFLVSFYNNEISEKSEIFDDQFSVERPDGSNFTLKIRSTKLEDSAMYFCAGQSSYNEQFFGPGTRLTVL.

This clonotype occurred many times. The J gene is TRBJ2-1, the V gene TRBV7-8; the match to TRBD1 covers 9 bases. This CDR3 is 17 amino acids long. Germline trimming cut 4 bases from V and 6 bases from J; bases unmatched to any gene: 13. The germline CDR1 and CDR2 sequences are SGHVS and FQNEAQ. The CDR3 DNA is TGTGCCAGCAGCTCTCGAACCGGGACAGGGAAGGGCAATGAGCAGTTCTTC. It encodes CASSSRTGTGKGNEQFF.

Turning to this clonotype: A read error may produce the germline difference seen at one junction end. The CDR3 nucleotides read TGCGCCAGCAACCAAGACCCAGGCCCCTACGAGCAGTACTTC. It specifies CASNQDPGPYEQYF. V gene TRBV4-3 combines with J gene TRBJ2-7; D gene unclear. The CDR3 totals 14 residues. Germline V lookup: CDR1 LGHNA, CDR2 YSLEER.

A few counts support this clonotype. This chain links TRBV7-6 with TRBJ1-3, with D maybe TRBD1 (5 bases). The V and J ends lost 5 bases and 7 bases respectively, with 15 bases between them. The CDR3 loop spans 14 amino acids. CDR1 and CDR2 from the germline V gene are SGHVS and FNYEAQ. DNA of the CDR3: TGTGCCAGCAGCCGTGGGACGGATAGGAACACCATATATTTT. This sequence encodes CASSRGTDRNTIYF.

Ten or more counts support this clonotype. The V call is TRBV7-2, the J call TRBJ2-2; D uncertain. Trimming stripped 4 bases from V and 7 bases from J, with 10 bases between. Germline V gene data show CDR1 as SGHTA and CDR2 as FQGNSA. This CDR3 contains 13 residues. CDR3 nucleotide sequence: TGTGCCAGCAGCTCATCCCCCGGCGGGGAGCTGTTTTTT. Amino acids: CASSSSPGGELFF.

About this clonotype itself: Mismatch with germline at one junction end may stem from a read error. V is TRBV25-1 and J is TRBJ2-5, with 11 bases aligning to TRBD1. Germline V gives CDR1 MGHDK, CDR2 SYGVNS. The CDR3 has 15 amino acids. In DNA, the CDR3 is TGTGCCAGCAGCCTACCGGGACAGGGGGAAGAGAGCCAGTACTTC. Translation gives CASSLPGQGEESQYF.

The CDR3 sequence: CASSVVGDRVSNYGYTF. Written as DNA, the CDR3 is TGTGCCAGCAGCGTCGTGGGGGACAGAGTTTCTAACTATGGCTACACCTTC. V and J are TRBV5-6 and TRBJ1-2; TRBD1 matches 7 bases. This CDR3 comprises 17 residues. J gave up 0 bases and V 4 bases, and 12 bases lay outside the gene matches. CDR1 and CDR2 from the germline V gene are SGHDT and YYEEEE.